This entry concerns a single T cell receptor beta chain. These data come from a study of blood T cells in healthy people across ages. Between the trimmed V and J ends, which lost 6 bases and 6 bases, there was a span of 13 bases. CDR3 size: 13 residues. For the second PCR, which ran for about 6 to 11 cycles, a sample-barcoded 5' primer and a J-beta primer mix were used. TCRdb independently ran MiXCR on the 5' RACE reads; one entry per CDR3 protein. The sample has around 1,000,000 distinct CDR3 sequences, approximately 38% seen once. The genes are TRBV12-3 or TRBV12-4 and TRBJ2-3; D ambiguous. This receptor was taken from a man younger than 35 in good health. Sequencing was carried out using blood. The CDR3, as DNA: TGTGCCAGCAGACGAGACACGGGCGATACGCAGTATTTT. This translates into CASRRDTGDTQYF.